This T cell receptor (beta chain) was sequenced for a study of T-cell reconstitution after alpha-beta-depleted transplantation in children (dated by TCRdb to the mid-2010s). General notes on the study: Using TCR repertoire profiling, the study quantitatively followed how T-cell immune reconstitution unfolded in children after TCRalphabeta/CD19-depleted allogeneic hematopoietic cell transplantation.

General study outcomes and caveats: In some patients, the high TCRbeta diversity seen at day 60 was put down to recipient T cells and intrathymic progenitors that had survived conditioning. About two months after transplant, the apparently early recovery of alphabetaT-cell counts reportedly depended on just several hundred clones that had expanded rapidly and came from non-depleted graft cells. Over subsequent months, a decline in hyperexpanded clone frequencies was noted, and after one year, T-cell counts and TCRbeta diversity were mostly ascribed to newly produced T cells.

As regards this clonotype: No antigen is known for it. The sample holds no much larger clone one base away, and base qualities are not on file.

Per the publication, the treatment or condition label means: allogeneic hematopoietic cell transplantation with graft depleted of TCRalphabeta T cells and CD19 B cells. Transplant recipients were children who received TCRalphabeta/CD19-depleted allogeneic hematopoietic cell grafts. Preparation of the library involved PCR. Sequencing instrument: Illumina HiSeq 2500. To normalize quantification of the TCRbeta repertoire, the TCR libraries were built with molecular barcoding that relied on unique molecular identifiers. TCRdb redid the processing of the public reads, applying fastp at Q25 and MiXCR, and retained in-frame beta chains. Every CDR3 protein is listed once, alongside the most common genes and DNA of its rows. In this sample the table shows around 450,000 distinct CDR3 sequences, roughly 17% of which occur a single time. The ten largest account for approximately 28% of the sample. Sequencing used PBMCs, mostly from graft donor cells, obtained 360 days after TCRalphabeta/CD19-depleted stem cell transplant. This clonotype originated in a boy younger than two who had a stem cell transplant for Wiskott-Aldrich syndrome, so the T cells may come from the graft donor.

The nucleotide sequence is TGTGCCAGCAGCCGACCCCGGGCAGGGTCAGACAGAGATACGCAGTATTTT. It specifies CASSRPRAGSDRDTQYF. The chain employs TRBV7-2 and TRBJ2-3; TRBD1 could be the D gene, as 5 bases match. From a lookup of the germline V gene, CDR1 and CDR2 are SGHTA and FQGNSA. Counted from cysteine to phenylalanine, this CDR3 has 17 amino acids. Here the CDR3 DNA is all that survives: 51 bases in frame from base 1. V was cut back by 5 bases and J by 5 bases, leaving a gap of 23 bases between them.